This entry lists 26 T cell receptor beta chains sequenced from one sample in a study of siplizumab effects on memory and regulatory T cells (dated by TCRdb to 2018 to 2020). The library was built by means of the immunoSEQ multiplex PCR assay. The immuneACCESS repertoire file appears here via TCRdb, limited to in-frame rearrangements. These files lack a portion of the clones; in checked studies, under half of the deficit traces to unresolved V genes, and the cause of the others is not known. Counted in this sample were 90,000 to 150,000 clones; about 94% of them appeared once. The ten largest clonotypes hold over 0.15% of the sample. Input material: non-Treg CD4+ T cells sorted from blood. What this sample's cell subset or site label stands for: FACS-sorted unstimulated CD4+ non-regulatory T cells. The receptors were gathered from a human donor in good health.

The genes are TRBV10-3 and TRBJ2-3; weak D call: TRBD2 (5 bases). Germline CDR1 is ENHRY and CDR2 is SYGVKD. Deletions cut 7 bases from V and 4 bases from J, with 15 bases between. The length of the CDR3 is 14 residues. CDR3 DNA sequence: TGTGCCATCAAGAGGGCGGGTGGAGCAGATACGCAGTATTTT. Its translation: CAIKRAGGADTQYF.

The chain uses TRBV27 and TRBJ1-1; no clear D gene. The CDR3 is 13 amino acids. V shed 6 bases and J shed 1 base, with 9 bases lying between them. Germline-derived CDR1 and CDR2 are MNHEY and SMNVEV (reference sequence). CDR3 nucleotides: TGTGCCAGCAGATATCTACCGAACACTGAAGCTTTCTTT. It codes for CASRYLPNTEAFF.

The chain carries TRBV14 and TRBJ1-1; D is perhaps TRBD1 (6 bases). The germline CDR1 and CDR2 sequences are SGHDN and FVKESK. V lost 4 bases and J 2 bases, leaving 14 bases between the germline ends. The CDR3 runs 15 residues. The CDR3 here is CASSRTGTPNTEAFF. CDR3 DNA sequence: TGTGCCAGCAGCCGGACCGGGACACCCAACACTGAAGCTTTCTTT. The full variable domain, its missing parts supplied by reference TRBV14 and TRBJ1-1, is EAGVTQFPSHSVIEKGQTVTLRCDPISGHDNLYWYRRVMGKEIKFLLHFVKESKQDESGMPNNRFLAERTGGTYSTLKVQPAELEDSGVYFCASSRTGTPNTEAFFGQGTRLTVV.

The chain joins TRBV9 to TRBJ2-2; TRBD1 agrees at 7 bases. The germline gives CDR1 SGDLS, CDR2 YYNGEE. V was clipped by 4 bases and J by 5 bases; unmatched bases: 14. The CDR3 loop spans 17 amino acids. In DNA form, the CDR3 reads TGTGCCAGCAGCATAGGGGGCAGGGGGATGTTTACCGGGGAGCTGTTTTTT. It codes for CASSIGGRGMFTGELFF.

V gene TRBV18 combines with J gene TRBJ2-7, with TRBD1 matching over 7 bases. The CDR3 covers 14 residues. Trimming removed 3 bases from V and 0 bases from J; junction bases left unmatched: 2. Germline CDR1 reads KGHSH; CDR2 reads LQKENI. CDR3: CASSPRDSSYEQYF. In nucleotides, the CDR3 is TGTGCCAGCTCACCTCGGGACAGCTCCTACGAGCAGTACTTC.

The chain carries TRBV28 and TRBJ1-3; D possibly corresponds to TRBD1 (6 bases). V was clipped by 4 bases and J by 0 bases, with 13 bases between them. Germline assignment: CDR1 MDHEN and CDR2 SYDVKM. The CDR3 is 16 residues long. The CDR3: CASSSGTLSSGNTIYF. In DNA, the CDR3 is TGTGCCAGCAGTTCCGGGACATTGAGCTCTGGAAACACCATATATTTT.

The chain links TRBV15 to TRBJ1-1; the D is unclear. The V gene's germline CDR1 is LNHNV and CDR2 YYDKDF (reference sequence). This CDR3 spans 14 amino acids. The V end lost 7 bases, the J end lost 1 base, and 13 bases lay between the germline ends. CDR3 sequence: CATNIGRGNTEAFF. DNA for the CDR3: TGTGCCACCAACATCGGCCGAGGGAACACTGAAGCTTTCTTT.

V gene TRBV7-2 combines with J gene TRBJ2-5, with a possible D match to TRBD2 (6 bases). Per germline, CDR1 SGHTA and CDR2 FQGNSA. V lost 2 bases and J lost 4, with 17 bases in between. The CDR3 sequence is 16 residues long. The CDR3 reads CASSLWAGPIGETQYF. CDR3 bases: TGTGCCAGCAGCTTATGGGCGGGACCGATCGGAGAGACCCAGTACTTC.

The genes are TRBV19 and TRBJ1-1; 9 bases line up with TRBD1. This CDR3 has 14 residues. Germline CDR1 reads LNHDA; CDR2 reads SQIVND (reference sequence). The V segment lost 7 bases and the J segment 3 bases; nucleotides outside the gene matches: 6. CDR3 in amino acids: CASISQGADTEAFF. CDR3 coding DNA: TGTGCCAGTATCTCACAGGGGGCGGACACTGAAGCTTTCTTT.

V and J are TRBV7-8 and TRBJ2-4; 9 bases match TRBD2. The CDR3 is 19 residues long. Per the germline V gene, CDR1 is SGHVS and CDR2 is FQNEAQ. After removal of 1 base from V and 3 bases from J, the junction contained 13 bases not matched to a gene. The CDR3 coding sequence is TGTGCCAGCAGCTTAGATAGTGGCGGGGGGGCTGTTGGCAAAAACATTCAGTACTTC. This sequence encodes CASSLDSGGGAVGKNIQYF.

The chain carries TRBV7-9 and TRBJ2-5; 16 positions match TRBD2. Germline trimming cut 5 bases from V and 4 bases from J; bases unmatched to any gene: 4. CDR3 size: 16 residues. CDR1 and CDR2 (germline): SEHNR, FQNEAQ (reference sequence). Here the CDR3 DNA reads TGTGCCAGCAGCCAAGGGACTAGCGGGGGGGCAGAGACCCAGTACTTC. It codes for CASSQGTSGGAETQYF.

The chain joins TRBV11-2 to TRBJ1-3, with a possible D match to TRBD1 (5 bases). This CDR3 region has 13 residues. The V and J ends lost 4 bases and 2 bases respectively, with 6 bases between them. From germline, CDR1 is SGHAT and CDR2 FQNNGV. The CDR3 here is CASSWGAGNTIYF. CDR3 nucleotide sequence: TGTGCCAGCAGCTGGGGGGCTGGAAACACCATATATTTT.

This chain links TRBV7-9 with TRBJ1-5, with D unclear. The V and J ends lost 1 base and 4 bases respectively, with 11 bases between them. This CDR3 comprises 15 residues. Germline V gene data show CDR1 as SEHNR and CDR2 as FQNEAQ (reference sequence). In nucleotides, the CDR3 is TGTGCCAGCAGCTTAGAGACGGGCCCAAATCAGCCCCAGCATTTT. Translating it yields CASSLETGPNQPQHF.

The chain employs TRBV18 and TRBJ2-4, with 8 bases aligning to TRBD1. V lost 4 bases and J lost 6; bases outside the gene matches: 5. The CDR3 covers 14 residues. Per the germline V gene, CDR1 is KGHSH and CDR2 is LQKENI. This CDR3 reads CASSLDRVGNIQYF. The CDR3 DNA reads TGTGCCAGCTCACTGGACAGGGTCGGAAACATTCAGTACTTC. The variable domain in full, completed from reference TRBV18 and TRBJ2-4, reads NAGVMQNPRHLVRRRGQEARLRCSPMKGHSHVYWYRQLPEEGLKFMVYLQKENIIDESGMPKERFSAEFPKEGPSILRIQQVVRGDSAAYFCASSLDRVGNIQYFGAGTRLSVL.

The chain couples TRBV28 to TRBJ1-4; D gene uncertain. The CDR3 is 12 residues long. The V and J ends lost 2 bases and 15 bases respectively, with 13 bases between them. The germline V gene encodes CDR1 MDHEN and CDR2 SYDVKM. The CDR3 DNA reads TGTGCCAGCAGTTTAGGAACCCTTGGGGTGTTTTTT. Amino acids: CASSLGTLGVFF.

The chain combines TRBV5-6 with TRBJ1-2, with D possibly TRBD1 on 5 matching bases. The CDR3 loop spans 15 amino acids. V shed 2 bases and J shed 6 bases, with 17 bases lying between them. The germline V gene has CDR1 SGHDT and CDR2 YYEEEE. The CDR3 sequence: CASSFWSAGWHGYTF. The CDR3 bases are TGTGCCAGCAGCTTTTGGTCTGCAGGGTGGCATGGCTACACCTTC.

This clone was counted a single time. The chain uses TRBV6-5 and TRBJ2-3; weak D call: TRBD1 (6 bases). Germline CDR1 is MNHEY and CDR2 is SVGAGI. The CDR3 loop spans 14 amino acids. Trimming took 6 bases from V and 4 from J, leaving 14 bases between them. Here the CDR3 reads CASRQQGSADTQYF. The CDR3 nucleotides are TGTGCCAGCAGACAACAGGGCTCAGCAGATACGCAGTATTTT.

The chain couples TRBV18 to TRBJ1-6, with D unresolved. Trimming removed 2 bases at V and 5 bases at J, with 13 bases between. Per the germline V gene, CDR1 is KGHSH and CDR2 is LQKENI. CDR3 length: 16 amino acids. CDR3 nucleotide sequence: TGTGCCAGCTCACCAGATCGGTATCGGAATAATTCACCCCTCCACTTT. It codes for CASSPDRYRNNSPLHF.

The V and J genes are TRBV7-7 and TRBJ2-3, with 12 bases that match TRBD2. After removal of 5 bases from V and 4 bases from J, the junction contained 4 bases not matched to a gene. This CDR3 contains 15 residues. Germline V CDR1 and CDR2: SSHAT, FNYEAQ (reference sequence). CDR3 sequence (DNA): TGTGCCAGCAGCCCGACTAGCGGGGGCTCAGATACGCAGTATTTT. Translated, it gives CASSPTSGGSDTQYF.

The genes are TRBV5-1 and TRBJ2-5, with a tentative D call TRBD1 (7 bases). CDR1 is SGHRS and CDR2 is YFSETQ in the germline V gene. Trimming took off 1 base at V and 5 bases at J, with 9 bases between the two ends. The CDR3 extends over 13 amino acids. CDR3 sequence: CASSLSGGETQYF. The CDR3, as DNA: TGCGCCAGCAGCTTGTCAGGGGGGGAGACCCAGTACTTC.

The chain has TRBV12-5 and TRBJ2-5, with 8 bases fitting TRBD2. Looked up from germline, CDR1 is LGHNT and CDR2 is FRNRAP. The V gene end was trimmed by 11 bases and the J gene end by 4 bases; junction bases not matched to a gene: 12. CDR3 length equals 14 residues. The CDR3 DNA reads TGTGCTTCCCCGGGTAGCGGGGAATCAGAGACCCAGTACTTC. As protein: CASPGSGESETQYF. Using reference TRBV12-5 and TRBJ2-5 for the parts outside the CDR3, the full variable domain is DARVTQTPRHKVTEMGQEVTMRCQPILGHNTVFWYRQTMMQGLELLAYFRNRAPLDDSGMPKDRFSAEMPDATLATLKIQPSEPRDSAVYFCASPGSGESETQYFGPGTRLLVL.

The CDR3 DNA reads TGTGCCAGCAGCTCAGGAATGAACACTGAAGCTTTCTTT. Residues: CASSSGMNTEAFF. This sequence joins TRBV11-3 and TRBJ1-1, with no clear D. Trimming took 4 bases from V and 0 from J, leaving 6 bases between them. Per the germline V gene, CDR1 is SGHNT and CDR2 is YENEEA. The CDR3 has 13 residues.

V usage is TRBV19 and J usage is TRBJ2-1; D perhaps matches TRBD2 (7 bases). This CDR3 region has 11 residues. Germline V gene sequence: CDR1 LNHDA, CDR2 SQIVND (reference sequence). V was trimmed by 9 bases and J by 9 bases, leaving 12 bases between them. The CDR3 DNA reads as TGTGCCAGCAGGAGGGGGGGTGAGCAGTTCTTC. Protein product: CASRRGGEQFF.

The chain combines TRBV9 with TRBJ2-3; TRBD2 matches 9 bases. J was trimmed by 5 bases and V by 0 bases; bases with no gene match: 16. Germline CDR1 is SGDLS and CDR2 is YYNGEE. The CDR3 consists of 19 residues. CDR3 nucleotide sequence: TGTGCCAGCAGCGTAGGACGGTCTCGGTTGCGGGGGGGCGAAGATACGCAGTATTTT. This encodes CASSVGRSRLRGGEDTQYF.

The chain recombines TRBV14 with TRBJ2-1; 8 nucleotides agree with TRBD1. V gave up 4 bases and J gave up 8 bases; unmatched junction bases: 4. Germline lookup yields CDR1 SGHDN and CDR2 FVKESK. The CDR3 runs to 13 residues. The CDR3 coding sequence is TGTGCCAGCAGCCTGGACAGGGACCATGAGCAGTTCTTC. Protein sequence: CASSLDRDHEQFF.

The CDR3 loop is CASSPSPGQGNSPLHF. CDR3 sequence (DNA): TGTGCCAGCAGTCCATCACCGGGACAGGGAAATTCACCCCTCCACTTT. The chain joins TRBV2 to TRBJ1-6; TRBD1 agrees at 9 bases. V lost 5 bases, J lost 7 bases, and 9 bases stayed unmatched. The germline CDR1 and CDR2 sequences are SNHLY and FYNNEI. The CDR3 consists of 16 residues.